This T cell receptor beta chain stems from a study of T cell responses to AZD1222 COVID-19 vaccine. TCRdb keeps only in-frame clones here, not all; method: immunoSEQ multiplex PCR. The sample gives 65,000 to 90,000 clones, about 90% of which show up once; roughly 1.2% is in the top ten. The receptor's source is an adult who received the AZD1222 COVID-19 vaccine. The sample was peripheral blood, taken 28 days after the second AZD1222 dose.

CDR3 residues: CASSLWGQISSYEQYF. For the CDR3, the DNA is TGTGCCAGCAGCTTATGGGGACAGATAAGCTCCTACGAGCAGTACTTC. This rearrangement joins TRBV7-2 to TRBJ2-7; TRBD1 aligns across 7 bases. Looked up from germline, CDR1 is SGHTA and CDR2 is FQGNSA. Trimming removed 2 bases from V and 0 bases from J; junction bases left unmatched: 7. This CDR3 has 16 residues.